The 31 T cell receptor beta chains below come from one sample, sequenced in a study of cytotoxic CD8 clonotypes in ibrutinib-treated CLL. The repertoire was sequenced with immunoSEQ multiplex PCR; TCRdb's copy has only in-frame clones and lacks some. The sample lists fewer than 300,000 clones; approximately 76% were seen once. Source: PBMCs, taken at disease progression, from a patient treated with ibrutinib. These receptors originate from a human donor with chronic lymphocytic leukemia.

In this sample, this clone turned up a few times. This rearrangement joins TRBV11-2 to TRBJ2-2; TRBD1 matches at 8 bases. V was clipped by 5 bases and J by 4 bases; unmatched bases: 9. This CDR3 is built from 16 residues. Germline V gene lookup returns CDR1 SGHAT and CDR2 FQNNGV. CDR3 sequence (DNA): TGTGCCAGCAGCGGACAGGGTTTCCAACGCACCGGGGAGCTGTTTTTT. Protein sequence: CASSGQGFQRTGELFF.

This clone has more than one count but fewer than ten. V usage is TRBV10-3 and J usage is TRBJ1-4; tentatively, D is TRBD1 (5 bases). CDR1 is ENHRY and CDR2 is SYGVKD in the germline V gene. V was clipped by 4 bases and J by 7 bases, with 16 bases between them. The CDR3 spans 15 residues. The CDR3 protein is CAISVARTSVEKLFF. The CDR3 region has the DNA TGTGCCATCAGTGTTGCTCGGACATCGGTTGAAAAACTGTTTTTT.

The V and J genes are TRBV7-9 and TRBJ2-7; 11 bases match TRBD1. Germline values: CDR1 SEHNR, CDR2 FQNEAQ (reference sequence). CDR3 length: 16 residues. V shed 0 bases, J shed 7 bases, and the junction held 8 bases outside the gene matches. The CDR3 DNA is TGTGCCAGCAGCTTAGCGGTTGGACAGGGGGCGAAGGAGCAGTACTTC. Translated: CASSLAVGQGAKEQYF.

V is TRBV18 and J is TRBJ2-3; unclear D gene. V lost 6 bases to trimming and J lost 5 bases, with 9 bases between them. Germline CDR1 and CDR2: KGHSH and LQKENI. This CDR3 is 12 amino acids long. The CDR3 is CASSPLVDTQYF. As DNA, the CDR3 is TGTGCCAGCTCCCCCCTAGTAGATACGCAGTATTTT.

The rearrangement links TRBV11-1 to TRBJ1-2, with 7 bases matching TRBD1. This CDR3 comprises 13 residues. The trim removed 3 bases at V and 4 bases at J, leaving 2 bases unmatched. In germline, CDR1 is SGHAT, CDR2 FQDESV (reference sequence). The CDR3 bases are TGTGCCAGCAGCTTGGAGGGGGCCTATGGCTACACCTTC. Translating gives CASSLEGAYGYTF.

The CDR3 loop is CASSATGGADTQYF. CDR3 DNA sequence: TGTGCCAGCAGCGCGACAGGGGGCGCAGATACGCAGTATTTT. The chain carries TRBV7-3 and TRBJ2-3; TRBD1 matches 10 bases. The junction had 3 bases not matched to a gene; V was cut back by 5 bases and J by 4 bases. Germline assignment: CDR1 SGHTA and CDR2 FQGTGA. CDR3 length equals 14 residues.

V gene TRBV11-3 combines with J gene TRBJ2-2, with unresolved D. The CDR3 is 13 residues long. V gave up 3 bases and J gave up 2 bases, with 4 bases separating them. Germline V lookup: CDR1 SGHNT, CDR2 YENEEA. The CDR3 region is CASSFANTGELFF. The CDR3 DNA is TGTGCCAGCAGCTTTGCCAACACCGGGGAGCTGTTTTTT.

The chain recombines TRBV5-6 with TRBJ2-7; D gene ambiguous. The germline CDR1 and CDR2 sequences are SGHDT and YYEEEE. The CDR3 is 14 residues long. Trimming pared 1 base from V and 4 bases from J, leaving 12 bases between. CDR3 amino acids: CASSLYEDFYEQYF. The CDR3 DNA reads as TGTGCCAGCAGCTTGTATGAGGATTTTTACGAGCAGTACTTC.

The chain links TRBV27 to TRBJ1-1; no reliable D call. This CDR3 is built from 14 residues. Trimming pared 2 bases from V and 3 bases from J, leaving 10 bases between. CDR1 and CDR2 (germline): MNHEY, SMNVEV (reference sequence). Here the CDR3 DNA reads TGTGCCAGCAGTTTAACGGGTGGGCACACTGAAGCTTTCTTT. Its protein product is CASSLTGGHTEAFF.

This clone was found a few times. The genes are TRBV27 and TRBJ2-7; tentatively, D is TRBD2 (6 bases). Trimming stripped 8 bases from V and 7 bases from J, with 18 bases between. The CDR3 has 13 amino acids. Germline V gene lookup returns CDR1 MNHEY and CDR2 SMNVEV (reference sequence). DNA for the CDR3: TGTGCCAGCGGCCGAAGGAGGGCCCGAGAGCAGTACTTC. Translated: CASGRRRAREQYF.

The rearrangement joins TRBV2 to TRBJ1-5; weak D call: TRBD1 (5 bases). This CDR3 has 14 residues. Trimming left V 6 bases short and J 0 bases short, with 9 bases between. Germline-derived CDR1 and CDR2 are SNHLY and FYNNEI. The CDR3 nucleotides read TGTGCCAGCAGATTGAGGGGTAGCAATCAGCCCCAGCATTTT. Protein product: CASRLRGSNQPQHF.

The chain combines TRBV13 with TRBJ2-5; TRBD1 is a possible D gene (6 bases). V gave up 4 bases and J gave up 5 bases, with 11 bases separating them. CDR1 PRHDT and CDR2 FYEKMQ come from the germline V gene (reference sequence). The CDR3 runs to 13 residues. The DNA of the CDR3 is TGTGCCAGCAGCTCACAGGGAAGGGAGACCCAGTACTTC. Protein sequence: CASSSQGRETQYF.

The V and J genes are TRBV7-9 and TRBJ2-1; no clear D. The CDR3 is made up of 14 amino acids. The germline V gene encodes CDR1 SEHNR and CDR2 FQNEAQ (reference sequence). V was shortened by 1 base and J by 6 bases, with 10 bases between the two germline ends. The DNA of the CDR3 is TGTGCCAGCAGCTTAGAAGGAAGCCCCAATGAGCAGTTCTTC. It encodes CASSLEGSPNEQFF. The full variable domain, its missing parts supplied by reference TRBV7-9 and TRBJ2-1, is DTGVSQNPRHKITKRGQNVTFRCDPISEHNRLYWYRQTLGQGPEFLTYFQNEAQLEKSRLLSDRFSAERPKGSFSTLEIQRTEQGDSAMYLCASSLEGSPNEQFFGPGTRLTVL.

The V call is TRBV6-1, the J call TRBJ1-5; TRBD1 aligns across 8 bases. V lost 1 base, J lost 2 bases, and 7 bases stayed unmatched. Germline values: CDR1 MNHNS, CDR2 SASEGT. The CDR3 contains 17 residues. The CDR3 protein is CASSEGAGGLGNQPQHF. The CDR3 nucleotides are TGTGCCAGCAGTGAAGGGGCAGGGGGCTTAGGCAATCAGCCCCAGCATTTT.

The rearrangement joins TRBV5-1 to TRBJ2-1; no clear D gene. Germline V CDR1 and CDR2: SGHRS, YFSETQ. Trimming took off 3 bases at V and 1 base at J, with 5 bases between the two ends. CDR3 length: 13 amino acids. The CDR3 nucleotides read TGCGCCAGCAGCTCCAGGTCCTACAATGAGCAGTTCTTC. This codes for CASSSRSYNEQFF.

This clone was seen once. This chain joins TRBV9 and TRBJ2-7, with no clear D. With 0 bases removed from V and 6 bases from J, the gap between germline ends came to 10 bases. Germline loops: CDR1 SGDLS, CDR2 YYNGEE. The CDR3 runs 13 residues. The CDR3: CASSVEGTSEQYF. The DNA for the CDR3 is TGTGCCAGCAGCGTAGAAGGCACCAGCGAGCAGTACTTC.

The chain carries TRBV21-1 and TRBJ1-5. TRBV21-1 is recorded as a pseudogene. The CDR3 is 10 residues long. The CDR3 bases are TGTGCCCTACTTGGGGAGCCCCAGCATTTT. The encoded protein is CALLGEPQHF.

This clone was counted between two and nine times. The chain links TRBV9 to TRBJ1-2; D unclear. The CDR3 runs to 10 residues. Germline CDR1 is SGDLS and CDR2 is YYNGEE. V was clipped by 3 bases and J by 4 bases, with 1 base between them. This CDR3 is CASSGYGYTF. The CDR3, as DNA: TGTGCCAGCAGCGGCTATGGCTACACCTTC.

The J gene is TRBJ2-7, the V gene TRBV21-1; the table calls TRBD2, which could not be checked here. TRBV21-1 is annotated as a pseudogene. This CDR3 is built from 18 residues. CDR3 DNA sequence: TGTGCCAGCAGCAAACGGGGGAACGGACAGGGGACTAGCGGGGACCAGTACTTC. Its protein is CASSKRGNGQGTSGDQYF.

V and J are TRBV10-3 and TRBJ2-3; D is possibly TRBD1 or TRBD2 (5 bases each). Trimming removed 4 bases at V and 5 bases at J, with 7 bases between. This CDR3 has 12 residues. Germline assignment: CDR1 ENHRY and CDR2 SYGVKD. Written as DNA, the CDR3 is TGTGCCATCAGTGGAGGGGAAGATACGCAGTATTTT. It codes for CAISGGEDTQYF.

The chain employs TRBV27 and TRBJ1-4; 8 bases are a match to TRBD1. In germline, CDR1 is MNHEY, CDR2 SMNVEV (reference sequence). The CDR3 spans 15 residues. Germline trimming cut 3 bases from V and 7 bases from J; bases unmatched to any gene: 7. CDR3 sequence reads: CASSFLRGLGEKLFF. As DNA, the CDR3 is TGTGCCAGCAGTTTCCTCAGGGGGCTGGGTGAAAAACTGTTTTTT.

The J gene is TRBJ1-5, the V gene TRBV7-2, with D maybe TRBD1 (5 bases). The CDR3 is 15 residues long. V lost 1 base and J lost 9, with 16 bases in between. Germline values: CDR1 SGHTA, CDR2 FQGNSA. CDR3 amino acids: CASSLVPGTGRPQHF. For the CDR3, the DNA is TGTGCCAGCAGCTTAGTTCCCGGGACGGGTCGGCCCCAGCATTTT.

The chain has TRBV15 and TRBJ2-1, with D hard to call. Germline V gives CDR1 LNHNV, CDR2 YYDKDF (reference sequence). This CDR3 has 16 residues. Trimming stripped 3 bases from V and 0 bases from J, with 12 bases between. For the CDR3, the DNA is TGTGCCACCAGCAGTTTCGTAGGAAGCTCCTACAATGAGCAGTTCTTC. This gives the protein CATSSFVGSSYNEQFF.

This rearrangement joins TRBV6-5 to TRBJ1-2; 9 bases match TRBD1. This CDR3 region has 15 residues. With V trimmed by 2 bases and J by 2 bases, 3 bases remained unmatched. Germline V CDR1 and CDR2: MNHEY, SVGAGI. The CDR3 bases are TGTGCCAGCAGTTACGGGGGGACAGGGAACTATGGCTACACCTTC. Residues: CASSYGGTGNYGYTF.

V gene TRBV4-1 combines with J gene TRBJ1-2; D not resolved. CDR1 MGHRA and CDR2 YSYEKL come from the germline V gene. The CDR3 is made up of 18 amino acids. The V end was cut by 2 bases, the J end by 0 bases, with 19 bases between. CDR3 sequence: CASSQPLRGMKTNYGYTF. As DNA, the CDR3 is TGCGCCAGCAGCCAACCCCTTAGAGGAATGAAGACTAACTATGGCTACACCTTC.

This CDR3 reads CASSVAGYQGAGNTEAFF. CDR3 coding DNA: TGTGCCAGCAGCGTAGCTGGTTATCAGGGGGCGGGGAACACTGAAGCTTTCTTT. This chain connects TRBV9 to TRBJ1-1; 8 positions match TRBD1. CDR1 and CDR2 from the germline V gene are SGDLS and YYNGEE. The CDR3 is 18 amino acids. V shed 0 bases, J shed 1 base, and the junction held 11 bases outside the gene matches.

In this sample, this clone turned up a few times. The V gene is TRBV10-2, the J gene TRBJ2-7, with a tentative D call TRBD1 (5 bases). The length of the CDR3 is 13 residues. CDR1 and CDR2 from the germline V gene are WSHSY and SAAADI. V shed 4 bases and J shed 5 bases, with 12 bases lying between them. The CDR3 nucleotides read TGCGCCAGCAGTGGAGGCAGGGCAAACGAGCAGTACTTC. This translates into CASSGGRANEQYF.

The chain couples TRBV5-1 to TRBJ1-3, with 7 bases lining up with TRBD1. This CDR3 is built from 16 residues. Trimming took 0 bases from V and 3 from J; bases not matched to a gene: 6. Per germline, CDR1 SGHRS and CDR2 YFSETQ. The CDR3 reads CASSLAAQGLGNTIYF. Written as DNA, the CDR3 is TGCGCCAGCAGCTTGGCCGCACAGGGGCTTGGAAACACCATATATTTT.

J is TRBJ1-4 and V is TRBV4-3; unclear D gene. The CDR3 runs 18 residues. The ends were cut back, 0 bases at V and 0 bases at J, with 14 bases in the middle. Germline assignment: CDR1 LGHNA and CDR2 YSLEER. The CDR3 coding sequence is TGCGCCAGCAGCCAAGATCTTACCGCGGCTGCAACTAATGAAAAACTGTTTTTT. This sequence encodes CASSQDLTAAATNEKLFF.

The chain couples TRBV25-1 to TRBJ2-7, with 15 bases aligning to TRBD2. The CDR3 spans 16 residues. Germline assignment: CDR1 MGHDK and CDR2 SYGVNS. V shed 1 base, J shed 4 bases, and the junction held 2 bases outside the gene matches. CDR3 loop: CASSESGTSGRYEQYF. As DNA, the CDR3 is TGTGCCAGCAGTGAATCGGGGACTAGCGGGAGGTACGAGCAGTACTTC.

CDR3: CASSSPPGQGATGELFF. The CDR3 nucleotides read TGTGCCAGCAGCTCCCCCCCGGGGCAGGGGGCGACCGGGGAGCTGTTTTTT. This chain uses TRBV7-3 with TRBJ2-2; 8 nucleotides line up with TRBD1. The CDR3 is 17 residues long. The V gene end was trimmed by 4 bases and the J gene end by 5 bases; junction bases not matched to a gene: 12. In germline, CDR1 is SGHTA, CDR2 FQGTGA.